Shown below are 12 T cell receptor beta chains from a single sample sequenced in a study of cytomegalovirus exposure and HLA in healthy donors. Amplification used 60 Vbeta primers and 13 Jbeta primers. Assay: immunoSEQ multiplex PCR; the TCRdb copy retains only in-frame clones and omits some. Of about 120,000 clones listed, 79% are singletons. The sequenced material came from PBMCs. Receptors originate from a man aged 30 to 45 in good health and CMV-seropositive.

The chain employs TRBV4-3 and TRBJ1-6, with 8 nucleotides matching TRBD1. The V gene end was trimmed by 3 bases and the J gene end by 5 bases; junction bases not matched to a gene: 0. The V gene's germline CDR1 is LGHNA and CDR2 YSLEER. This CDR3 has 14 amino acids. The CDR3 sequence is CASSQDRDNSPLHF. CDR3 nucleotides: TGCGCCAGCAGCCAGGACAGGGATAATTCACCCCTCCACTTT.

The count of this clone is one. The V call is TRBV2, the J call TRBJ1-2; D call uncertain. In germline, CDR1 is SNHLY, CDR2 FYNNEI. V was shortened by 2 bases and J by 0 bases, with 13 bases between the two germline ends. The CDR3 loop spans 16 amino acids. The CDR3 sequence is CASSEMKYSPNYGYTF. CDR3 nucleotides: TGTGCCAGCAGTGAAATGAAGTACAGTCCTAACTATGGCTACACCTTC.

This clone was detected only a few times. CDR3 in amino acids: CASSGLGQGSTEAFF. CDR3 nucleotides: TGTGCCAGCAGCGGGCTCGGGCAGGGGAGCACTGAAGCTTTCTTT. The rearrangement joins TRBV5-4 to TRBJ1-1, with D possibly being TRBD1 (6 bases). Trimming removed 4 bases at V and 4 bases at J, with 17 bases between. Per the germline V gene, CDR1 is SGHNT and CDR2 is YYREEE (reference sequence). The CDR3 runs 15 residues.

The chain links TRBV11-2 to TRBJ1-2, with D perhaps TRBD1 (6 bases). V lost 5 bases and J lost 3, with 16 bases in between. The CDR3 has 15 amino acids. CDR1 is SGHAT, CDR2 FQNNGV, per germline. The CDR3 is CASSIAGAPDYGYTF. In nucleotides, the CDR3 is TGTGCCAGCAGCATCGCGGGGGCCCCGGACTATGGCTACACCTTC. The full variable domain, with the rest looked up from reference TRBV11-2 and TRBJ1-2, is EAGVAQSPRYKIIEKRQSVAFWCNPISGHATLYWYQQILGQGPKLLIQFQNNGVVDDSQLPKDRFSAERLKGVDSTLKIQPAKLEDSAVYLCASSIAGAPDYGYTFGSGTRLTVV.

With regard to this clone: Mismatch with germline at one junction end may stem from a read error. The genes are TRBV11-2 and TRBJ2-6, with D possibly matching TRBD2 (6 bases). Germline CDR1 SGHAT, CDR2 FQNNGV. The length of the CDR3 is 17 residues. CDR3 amino acids: CASSLVPRGSGANGLTF. CDR3 nucleotides: TGTGCCAGCAGCTTAGTTCCCCGGGGGTCCGGGGCCAACGGCCTGACTTTC. Using reference TRBV11-2 and TRBJ2-6 for the parts outside the CDR3, the full variable domain is EAGVAQSPRYKIIEKRQSVAFWCNPISGHATLYWYQQILGQGPKLLIQFQNNGVVDDSQLPKDRFSAERLKGVDSTLKIQPAKLEDSAVYLCASSLVPRGSGANGLTFGAGSRLTVL.

The chain has TRBV7-2 and TRBJ1-2, with 10 bases aligning to TRBD1. Looked up from germline, CDR1 is SGHTA and CDR2 is FQGNSA. The CDR3 runs 15 residues. J was trimmed by 7 bases and V by 1 base; bases with no gene match: 6. The CDR3 DNA sequence: TGTGCCAGCAGCTTAGTGACAGGGGGCGCCTCTGGCTACACCTTC. It codes for CASSLVTGGASGYTF. The full variable domain, its missing parts supplied by reference TRBV7-2 and TRBJ1-2, is GAGVSQSPSNKVTEKGKDVELRCDPISGHTALYWYRQSLGQGLEFLIYFQGNSAPDKSGLPSDRFSAERTGGSVSTLTIQRTQQEDSAVYLCASSLVTGGASGYTFGSGTRLTVV.

V and J are TRBV27 and TRBJ2-7, with TRBD1 identical over 7 bases. Trimming took 6 bases from V and 10 from J; bases not matched to a gene: 12. CDR1 is MNHEY and CDR2 is SMNVEV in the germline V gene (reference sequence). The CDR3 runs to 13 residues. The DNA for the CDR3 is TGTGCCAGCAGGGGAAGGGACAGTTATAACCAGTACTTC. Translating gives CASRGRDSYNQYF.

This clone was found a few times. The V gene is TRBV28, the J gene TRBJ2-7; 14 bases match TRBD2. The CDR3 is 14 amino acids. Germline lookup yields CDR1 MDHEN and CDR2 SYDVKM. Losses at the gene ends were 11 bases for V and 6 bases for J; bases not matched to a gene: 9. The CDR3 region has the DNA TGTGCCGCCAAGGCGACTAGCGGGAGGGGCGAGCAGTACTTC. It yields the protein CAAKATSGRGEQYF. The full variable domain, in which reference TRBV28 and TRBJ2-7 provide the parts outside the CDR3, is DVKVTQSSRYLVKRTGEKVFLECVQDMDHENMFWYRQDPGLGLRLIYFSYDVKMKEKGDIPEGYSVSREKKERFSLILESASTNQTSMYLCAAKATSGRGEQYFGPGTRLTVT.

The chain is built from TRBV7-2 and TRBJ2-5; 7 nucleotides align to TRBD1. The CDR3 spans 14 residues. The V segment lost 1 base and the J segment 6 bases; nucleotides outside the gene matches: 5. Germline CDR1 reads SGHTA; CDR2 reads FQGNSA. In DNA form, the CDR3 reads TGTGCCAGCAGCTTAGTGACAGGGTTGCAGACCCAGTACTTC. It yields the protein CASSLVTGLQTQYF.

The gene calls are TRBV7-2 and TRBJ2-5, with 7 nucleotides matching TRBD2. J was trimmed by 5 bases and V by 3 bases; bases with no gene match: 9. This CDR3 is built from 15 residues. Germline values: CDR1 SGHTA, CDR2 FQGNSA. The CDR3 reads CASSFGASGGETQYF. CDR3 bases: TGTGCCAGCAGCTTTGGAGCTAGCGGTGGGGAGACCCAGTACTTC.

The genes are TRBV18 and TRBJ1-1; the match to TRBD1 covers 8 bases. Germline lookup yields CDR1 KGHSH and CDR2 LQKENI. The CDR3 is 15 residues long. After removal of 4 bases from V and 4 bases from J, the junction contained 8 bases not matched to a gene. The DNA of the CDR3 is TGTGCCAGCTCACGCGGACAGGGTTCGGGCACTGAAGCTTTCTTT. This encodes CASSRGQGSGTEAFF.

The chain links TRBV13 to TRBJ2-7; D possibly corresponds to TRBD2 (6 bases). The V end lost 1 base, the J end lost 4 bases, and 8 bases lay between the germline ends. The CDR3 sequence is 13 residues long. From germline, CDR1 is PRHDT and CDR2 FYEKMQ (reference sequence). CDR3 protein: CASSLAGEYEQYF. CDR3 nucleotides: TGTGCCAGCAGCTTAGCGGGGGAGTACGAGCAGTACTTC. Full variable domain (rest looked up from reference TRBV13 and TRBJ2-7): AAGVIQSPRHLIKEKRETATLKCYPIPRHDTVYWYQQGPGQDPQFLISFYEKMQSDKGSIPDRFSAQQFSDYHSELNMSSLELGDSALYFCASSLAGEYEQYFGPGTRLTVT.